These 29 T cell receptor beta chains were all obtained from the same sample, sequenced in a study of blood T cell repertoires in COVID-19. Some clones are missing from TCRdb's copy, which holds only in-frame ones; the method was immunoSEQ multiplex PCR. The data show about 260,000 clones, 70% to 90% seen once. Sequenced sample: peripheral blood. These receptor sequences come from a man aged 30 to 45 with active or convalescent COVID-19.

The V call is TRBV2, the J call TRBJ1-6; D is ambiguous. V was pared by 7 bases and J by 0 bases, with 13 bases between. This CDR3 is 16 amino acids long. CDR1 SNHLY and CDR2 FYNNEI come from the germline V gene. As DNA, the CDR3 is TGTGCCAGCATGGGAGCACTCAGCTCCTATAATTCACCCCTCCACTTT. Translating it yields CASMGALSSYNSPLHF.

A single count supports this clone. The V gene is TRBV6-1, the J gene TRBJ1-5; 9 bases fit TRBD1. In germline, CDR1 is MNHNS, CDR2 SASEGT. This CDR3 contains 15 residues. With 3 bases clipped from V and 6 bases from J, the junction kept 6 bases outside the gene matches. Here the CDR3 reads CASSETGGSGQPQHF. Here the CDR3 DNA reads TGTGCCAGCAGTGAGACAGGGGGAAGTGGTCAGCCCCAGCATTTT.

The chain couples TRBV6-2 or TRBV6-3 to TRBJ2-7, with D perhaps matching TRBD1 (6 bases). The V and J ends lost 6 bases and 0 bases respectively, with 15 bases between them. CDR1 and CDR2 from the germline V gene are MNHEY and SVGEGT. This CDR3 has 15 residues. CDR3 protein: CASSLPRGTSYEQYF. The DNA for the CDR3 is TGTGCCAGCAGCCTCCCCAGGGGTACCTCCTACGAGCAGTACTTC.

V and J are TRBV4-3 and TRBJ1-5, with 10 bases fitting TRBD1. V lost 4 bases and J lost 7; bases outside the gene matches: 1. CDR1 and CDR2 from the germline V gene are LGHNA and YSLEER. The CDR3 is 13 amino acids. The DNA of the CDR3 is TGCGCCAGCAGCCGGGACAGGGGCCAGCCCCAGCATTTT. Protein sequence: CASSRDRGQPQHF.

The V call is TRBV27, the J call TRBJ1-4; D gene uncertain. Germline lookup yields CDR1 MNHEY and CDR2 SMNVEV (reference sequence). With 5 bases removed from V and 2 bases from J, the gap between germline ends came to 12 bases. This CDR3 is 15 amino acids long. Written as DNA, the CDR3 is TGTGCCAGCAGTCCAATCCGGGGTACTAATGAAAAACTGTTTTTT. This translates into CASSPIRGTNEKLFF.

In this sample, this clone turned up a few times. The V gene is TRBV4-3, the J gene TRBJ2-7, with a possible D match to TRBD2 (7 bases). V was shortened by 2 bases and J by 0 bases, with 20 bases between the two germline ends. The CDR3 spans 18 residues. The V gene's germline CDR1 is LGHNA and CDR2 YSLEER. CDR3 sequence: CASSQSAQRGGSSYEQYF. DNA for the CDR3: TGCGCCAGCAGCCAAAGCGCTCAAAGGGGGGGAAGCTCCTACGAGCAGTACTTC.

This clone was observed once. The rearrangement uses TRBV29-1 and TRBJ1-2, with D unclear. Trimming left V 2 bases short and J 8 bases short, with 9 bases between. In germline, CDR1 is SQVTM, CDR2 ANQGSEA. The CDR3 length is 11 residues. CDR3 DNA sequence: TGCAGCGTTGAAACTCTGTACGGCTACACCTTC. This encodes CSVETLYGYTF.

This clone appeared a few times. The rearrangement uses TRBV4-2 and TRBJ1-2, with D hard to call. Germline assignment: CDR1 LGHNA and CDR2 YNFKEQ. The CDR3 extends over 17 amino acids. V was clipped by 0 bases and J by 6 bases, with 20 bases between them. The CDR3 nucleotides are TGTGCCAGCAGCCAAGATTTCTCCGTTATCCCGAGGGATGGCTACACCTTC. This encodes CASSQDFSVIPRDGYTF.

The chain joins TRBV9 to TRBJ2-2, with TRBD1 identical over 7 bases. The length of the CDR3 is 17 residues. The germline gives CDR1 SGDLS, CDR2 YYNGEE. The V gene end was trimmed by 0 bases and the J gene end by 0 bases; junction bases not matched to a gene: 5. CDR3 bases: TGTGCCAGCAGCGTAGTTTCCCAGGGGGCGAACACCGGGGAGCTGTTTTTT. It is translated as CASSVVSQGANTGELFF.

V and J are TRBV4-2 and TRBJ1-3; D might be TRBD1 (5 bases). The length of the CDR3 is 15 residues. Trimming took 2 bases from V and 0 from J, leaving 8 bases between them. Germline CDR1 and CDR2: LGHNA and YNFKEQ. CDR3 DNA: TGTGCCAGCAGCCAAACCAGGGACTCTGGAAACACCATATATTTT. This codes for CASSQTRDSGNTIYF.

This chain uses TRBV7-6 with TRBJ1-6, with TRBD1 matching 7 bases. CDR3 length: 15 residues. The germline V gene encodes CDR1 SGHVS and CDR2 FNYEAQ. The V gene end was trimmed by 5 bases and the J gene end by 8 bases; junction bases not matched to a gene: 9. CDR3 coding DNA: TGTGCCAGCAGCCGCTCCCAGGGGGACTATTCACCCCTCCACTTT. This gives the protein CASSRSQGDYSPLHF.

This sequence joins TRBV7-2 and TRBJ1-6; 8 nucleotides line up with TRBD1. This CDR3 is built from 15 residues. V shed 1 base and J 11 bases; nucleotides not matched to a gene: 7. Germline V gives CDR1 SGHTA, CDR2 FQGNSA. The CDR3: CASSLGSDRATPLHF. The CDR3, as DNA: TGTGCCAGCAGCTTAGGTTCGGACAGGGCGACACCCCTCCACTTT.

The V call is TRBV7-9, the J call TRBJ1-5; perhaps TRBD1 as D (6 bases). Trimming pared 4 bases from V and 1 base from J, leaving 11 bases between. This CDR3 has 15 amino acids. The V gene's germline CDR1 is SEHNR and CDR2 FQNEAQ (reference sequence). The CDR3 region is CASSSQGRSNQPQHF. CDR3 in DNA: TGTGCCAGCAGCTCCCAGGGGCGAAGCAATCAGCCCCAGCATTTT.

The DNA for the CDR3 is TGTGCCAGCTGGGAAACCGGGACAGTATACAATGAGCAGTTCTTC. As protein: CASWETGTVYNEQFF. The J gene is TRBJ2-1, the V gene TRBV6-5; the match to TRBD1 covers 7 bases. The V gene end was trimmed by 8 bases and the J gene end by 4 bases; junction bases not matched to a gene: 11. The CDR3 totals 15 residues. Germline CDR1 and CDR2: MNHEY and SVGAGI.

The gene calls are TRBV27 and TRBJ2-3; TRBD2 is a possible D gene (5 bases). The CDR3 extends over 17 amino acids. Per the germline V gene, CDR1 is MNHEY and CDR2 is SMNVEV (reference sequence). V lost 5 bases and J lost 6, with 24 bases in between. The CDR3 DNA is TGTGCCAGCAGTCGAAACCCACCCCGACTGCCGGGGGATACGCAGTATTTT. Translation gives CASSRNPPRLPGDTQYF.

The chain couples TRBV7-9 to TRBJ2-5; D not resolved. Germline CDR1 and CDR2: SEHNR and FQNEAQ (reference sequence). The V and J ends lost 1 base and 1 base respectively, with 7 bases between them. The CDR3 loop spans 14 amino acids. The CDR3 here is CASSLVTPQETQYF. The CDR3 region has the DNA TGTGCCAGCAGCTTAGTGACTCCCCAAGAGACCCAGTACTTC.

The CDR3 DNA reads TGTGCCACCAGCCACGAAAGAGGAAGTTTAACAGATACGCAGTATTTT. The encoded protein is CATSHERGSLTDTQYF. V is TRBV15 and J is TRBJ2-3, with D uncertain. Germline assignment: CDR1 LNHNV and CDR2 YYDKDF (reference sequence). Trimming removed 5 bases at V and 3 bases at J, with 18 bases between. This CDR3 spans 16 amino acids.

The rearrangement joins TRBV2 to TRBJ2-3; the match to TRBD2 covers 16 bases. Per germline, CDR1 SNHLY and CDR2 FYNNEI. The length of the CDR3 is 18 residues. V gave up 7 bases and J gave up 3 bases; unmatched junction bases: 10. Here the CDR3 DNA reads TGTGCCAGCACGGGACTAGCGGGGGGGCTTCTATTAACAGATACGCAGTATTTT. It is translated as CASTGLAGGLLLTDTQYF.

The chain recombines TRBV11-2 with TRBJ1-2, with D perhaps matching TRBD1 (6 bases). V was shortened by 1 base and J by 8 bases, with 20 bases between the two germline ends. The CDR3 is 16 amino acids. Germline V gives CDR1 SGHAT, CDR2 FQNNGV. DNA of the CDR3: TGTGCCAGCAGCTTAGTAGCCAACCGCAGGGGTTCGGGCTACACCTTC. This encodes CASSLVANRRGSGYTF.

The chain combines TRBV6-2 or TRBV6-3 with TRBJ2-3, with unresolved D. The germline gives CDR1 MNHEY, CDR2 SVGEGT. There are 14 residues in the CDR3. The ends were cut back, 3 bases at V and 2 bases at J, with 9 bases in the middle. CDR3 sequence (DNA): TGTGCCAGCAGTTATCAGATGCTCACAGATACGCAGTATTTT. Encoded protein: CASSYQMLTDTQYF.

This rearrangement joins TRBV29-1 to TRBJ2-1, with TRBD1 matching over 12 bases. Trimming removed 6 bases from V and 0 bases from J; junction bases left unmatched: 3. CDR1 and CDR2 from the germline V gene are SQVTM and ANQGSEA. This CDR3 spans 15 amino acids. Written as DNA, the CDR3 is TGCAGCGTAGGGACAGGGGGCAGCTCCTACAATGAGCAGTTCTTC. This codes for CSVGTGGSSYNEQFF.

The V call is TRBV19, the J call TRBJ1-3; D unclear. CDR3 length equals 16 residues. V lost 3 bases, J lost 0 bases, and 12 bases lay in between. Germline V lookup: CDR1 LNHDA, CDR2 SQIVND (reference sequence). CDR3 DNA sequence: TGTGCCAGTAGTATTGGCGCGGCAGACTCTGGAAACACCATATATTTT. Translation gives CASSIGAADSGNTIYF. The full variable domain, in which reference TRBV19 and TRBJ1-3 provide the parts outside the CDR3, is DGGITQSPKYLFRKEGQNVTLSCEQNLNHDAMYWYRQDPGQGLRLIYYSQIVNDFQKGDIAEGYSVSREKKESFPLTVTSAQKNPTAFYLCASSIGAADSGNTIYFGEGSWLTVV.

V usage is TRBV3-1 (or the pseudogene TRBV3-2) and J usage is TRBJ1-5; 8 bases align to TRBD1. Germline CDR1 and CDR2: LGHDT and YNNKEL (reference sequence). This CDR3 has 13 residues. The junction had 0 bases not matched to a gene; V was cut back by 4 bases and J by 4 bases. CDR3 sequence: CASSRDRNQPQHF. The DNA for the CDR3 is TGTGCCAGCAGCCGGGACAGGAATCAGCCCCAGCATTTT.

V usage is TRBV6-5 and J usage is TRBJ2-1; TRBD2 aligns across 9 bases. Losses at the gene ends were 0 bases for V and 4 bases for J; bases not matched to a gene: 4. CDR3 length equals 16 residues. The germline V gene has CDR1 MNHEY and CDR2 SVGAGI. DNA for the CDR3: TGTGCCAGCAGTTACTCGAGCGGGGGGCCTTACAATGAGCAGTTCTTC. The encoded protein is CASSYSSGGPYNEQFF.

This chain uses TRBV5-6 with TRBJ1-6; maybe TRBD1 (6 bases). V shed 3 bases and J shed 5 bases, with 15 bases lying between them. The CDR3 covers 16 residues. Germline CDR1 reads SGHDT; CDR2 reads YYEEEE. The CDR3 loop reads CASSSFTGINNSPLHF. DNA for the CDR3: TGTGCCAGCAGCTCGTTTACAGGGATAAATAATTCACCCCTCCACTTT.

CDR3 in amino acids: CASSPGLGSYEQYF. DNA of the CDR3: TGTGCCAGCAGCCCGGGACTGGGATCCTACGAGCAGTACTTC. This chain joins TRBV9 and TRBJ2-7, with D possibly being TRBD2 (6 bases). In germline, CDR1 is SGDLS, CDR2 YYNGEE. CDR3 length equals 14 residues. Trimming shortened V by 4 bases and J by 1 base, and 12 bases separated the two germline ends.

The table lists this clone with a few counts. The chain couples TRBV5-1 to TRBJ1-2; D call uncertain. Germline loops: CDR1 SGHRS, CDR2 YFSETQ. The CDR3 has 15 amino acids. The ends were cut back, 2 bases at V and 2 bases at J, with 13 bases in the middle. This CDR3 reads CASSFGGGINYGYTF. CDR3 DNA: TGCGCCAGCAGCTTTGGCGGCGGGATAAACTATGGCTACACCTTC.

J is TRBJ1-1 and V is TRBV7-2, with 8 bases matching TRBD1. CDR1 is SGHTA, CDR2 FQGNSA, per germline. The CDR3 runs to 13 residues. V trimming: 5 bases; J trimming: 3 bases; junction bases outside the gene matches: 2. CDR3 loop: CASSPTGDTEAFF. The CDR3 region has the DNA TGTGCCAGCAGCCCGACAGGGGACACTGAAGCTTTCTTT.

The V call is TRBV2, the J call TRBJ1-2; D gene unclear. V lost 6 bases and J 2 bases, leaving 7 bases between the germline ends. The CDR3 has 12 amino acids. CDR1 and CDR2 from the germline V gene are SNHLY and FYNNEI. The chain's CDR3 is CASRRLNYGYTF. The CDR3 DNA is TGTGCCAGCAGGAGGCTGAACTATGGCTACACCTTC.